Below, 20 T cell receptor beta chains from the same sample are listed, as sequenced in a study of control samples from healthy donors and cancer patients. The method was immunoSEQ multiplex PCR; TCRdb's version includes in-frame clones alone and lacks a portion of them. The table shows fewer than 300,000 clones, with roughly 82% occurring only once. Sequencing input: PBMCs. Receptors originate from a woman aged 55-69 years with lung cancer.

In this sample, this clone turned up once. CDR3 in amino acids: CASSTGTPDNQPQHF. CDR3 DNA sequence: TGTGCCAGCTCAACCGGGACCCCAGACAATCAGCCCCAGCATTTT. The chain is built from TRBV18 and TRBJ1-5; tentative D call: TRBD1 (5 bases). Per germline, CDR1 KGHSH and CDR2 LQKENI. The CDR3 sequence is 15 residues long. Trimming removed 5 bases from V and 3 bases from J, with 14 bases in between.

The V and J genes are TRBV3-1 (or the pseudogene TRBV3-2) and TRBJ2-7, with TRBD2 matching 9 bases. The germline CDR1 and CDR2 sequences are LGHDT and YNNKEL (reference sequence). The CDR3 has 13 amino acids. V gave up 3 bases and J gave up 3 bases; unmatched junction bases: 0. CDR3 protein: CASSQTSGYEQYF. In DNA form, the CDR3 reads TGTGCCAGCAGCCAGACTAGCGGCTACGAGCAGTACTTC.

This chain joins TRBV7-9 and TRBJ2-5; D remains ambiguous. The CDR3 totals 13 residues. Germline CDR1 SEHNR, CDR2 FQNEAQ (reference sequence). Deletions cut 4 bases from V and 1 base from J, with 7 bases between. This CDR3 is CASSSWTQETQYF. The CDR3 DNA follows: TGTGCCAGCAGCTCATGGACCCAAGAGACCCAGTACTTC.

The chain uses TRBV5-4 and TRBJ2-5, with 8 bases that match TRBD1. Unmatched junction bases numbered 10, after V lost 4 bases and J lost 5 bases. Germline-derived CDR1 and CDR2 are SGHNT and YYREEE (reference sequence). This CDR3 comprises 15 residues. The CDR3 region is CASSRLDRVTETQYF. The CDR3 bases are TGTGCCAGCAGCCGACTGGACAGGGTAACGGAGACCCAGTACTTC.

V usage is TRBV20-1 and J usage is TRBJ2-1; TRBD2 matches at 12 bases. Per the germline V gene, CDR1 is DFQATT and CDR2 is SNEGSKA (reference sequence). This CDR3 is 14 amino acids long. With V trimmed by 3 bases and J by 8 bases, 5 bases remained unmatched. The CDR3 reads CSASHPSGRDEQFF. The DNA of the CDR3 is TGCAGTGCTAGTCACCCTAGCGGGAGGGATGAGCAGTTCTTC.

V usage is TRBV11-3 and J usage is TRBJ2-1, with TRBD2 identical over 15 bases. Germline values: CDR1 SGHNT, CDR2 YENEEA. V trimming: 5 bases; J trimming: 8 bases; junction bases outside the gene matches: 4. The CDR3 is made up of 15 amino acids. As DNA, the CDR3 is TGTGCCAGCAGCCGGACTAGCGGGAGGGCGGATGAGCAGTTCTTC. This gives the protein CASSRTSGRADEQFF.

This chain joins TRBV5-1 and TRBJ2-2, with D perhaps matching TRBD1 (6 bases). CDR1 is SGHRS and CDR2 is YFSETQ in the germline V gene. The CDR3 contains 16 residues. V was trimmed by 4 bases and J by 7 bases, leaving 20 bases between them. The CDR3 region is CASSLGLQGGVGELFF. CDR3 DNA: TGCGCCAGCAGCCTCGGTTTGCAAGGGGGAGTCGGGGAGCTGTTTTTT.

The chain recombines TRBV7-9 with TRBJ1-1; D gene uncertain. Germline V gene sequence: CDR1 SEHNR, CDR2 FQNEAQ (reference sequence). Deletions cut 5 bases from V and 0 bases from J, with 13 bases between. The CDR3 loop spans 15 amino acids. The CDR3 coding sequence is TGTGCCAGCAGCCATGCTCCTACAGTGAACACTGAAGCTTTCTTT. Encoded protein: CASSHAPTVNTEAFF.

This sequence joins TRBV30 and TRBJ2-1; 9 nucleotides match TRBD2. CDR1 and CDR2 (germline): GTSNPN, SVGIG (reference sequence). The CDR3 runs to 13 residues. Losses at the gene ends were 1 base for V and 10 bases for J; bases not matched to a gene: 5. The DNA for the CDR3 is TGTGCCTGGAGTGAGGATCTAGCGGGAGAGCAGTTCTTC. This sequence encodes CAWSEDLAGEQFF.

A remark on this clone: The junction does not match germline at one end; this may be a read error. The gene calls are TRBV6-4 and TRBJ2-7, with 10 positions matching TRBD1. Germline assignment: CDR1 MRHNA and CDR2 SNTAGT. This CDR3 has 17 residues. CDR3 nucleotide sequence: TGTGCCAGCACCCAAAAACCTAGACAGGGGGCTAGTTACGGGCAGTACTTC. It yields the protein CASTQKPRQGASYGQYF.

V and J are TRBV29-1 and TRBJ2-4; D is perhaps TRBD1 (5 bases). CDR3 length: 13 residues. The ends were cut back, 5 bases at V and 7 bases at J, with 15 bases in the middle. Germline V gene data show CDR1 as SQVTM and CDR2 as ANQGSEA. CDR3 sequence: CSVLRRQSNIQYF. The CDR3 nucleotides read TGCAGCGTTCTACGTCGACAGAGCAACATTCAGTACTTC.

CDR3 sequence reads: CASSETVSYNEQFF. The CDR3 DNA is TGTGCCAGCAGTGAAACAGTCTCCTACAATGAGCAGTTCTTC. The rearrangement links TRBV2 to TRBJ2-1; D unclear. CDR3 length: 14 amino acids. The germline V and J ends were trimmed by 2 bases and 0 bases, with 5 bases remaining between them. The germline gives CDR1 SNHLY, CDR2 FYNNEI.

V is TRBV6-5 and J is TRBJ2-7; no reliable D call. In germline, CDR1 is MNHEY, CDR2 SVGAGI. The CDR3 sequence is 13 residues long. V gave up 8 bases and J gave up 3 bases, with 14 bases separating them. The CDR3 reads CASQPLSSYEQYF. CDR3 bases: TGTGCCAGCCAGCCCTTAAGCAGCTACGAGCAGTACTTC.

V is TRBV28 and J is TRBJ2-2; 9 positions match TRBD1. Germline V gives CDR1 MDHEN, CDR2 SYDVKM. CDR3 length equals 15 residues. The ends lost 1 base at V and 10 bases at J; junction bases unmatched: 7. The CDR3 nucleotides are TGTGCCAGCAGTTTATTTTCACAGGGGGCCTCGGAGCTGTTTTTT. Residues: CASSLFSQGASELFF. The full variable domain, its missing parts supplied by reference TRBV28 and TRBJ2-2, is DVKVTQSSRYLVKRTGEKVFLECVQDMDHENMFWYRQDPGLGLRLIYFSYDVKMKEKGDIPEGYSVSREKKERFSLILESASTNQTSMYLCASSLFSQGASELFFGEGSRLTVL.

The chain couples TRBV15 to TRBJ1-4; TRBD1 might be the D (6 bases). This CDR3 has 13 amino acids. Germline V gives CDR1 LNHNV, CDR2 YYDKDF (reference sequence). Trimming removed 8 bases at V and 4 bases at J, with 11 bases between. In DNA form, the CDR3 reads TGTGCCACCCGGACAGAGAATAATGAAAAACTGTTTTTT. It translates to CATRTENNEKLFF.

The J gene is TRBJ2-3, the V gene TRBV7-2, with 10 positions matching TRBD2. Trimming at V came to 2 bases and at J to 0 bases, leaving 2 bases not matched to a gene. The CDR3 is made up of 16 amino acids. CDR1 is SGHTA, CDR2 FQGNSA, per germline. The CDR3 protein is CASSLRTSGSTDTQYF. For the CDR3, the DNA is TGTGCCAGCAGCTTACGGACTAGCGGAAGCACAGATACGCAGTATTTT.

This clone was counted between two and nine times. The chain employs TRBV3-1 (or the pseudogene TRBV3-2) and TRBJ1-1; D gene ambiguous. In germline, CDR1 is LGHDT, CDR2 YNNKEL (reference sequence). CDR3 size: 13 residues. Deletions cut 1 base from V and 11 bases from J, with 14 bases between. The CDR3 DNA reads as TGTGCCAGCAGCCAAGGCTGGAGGCCTGGGGCTTTCTTT. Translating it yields CASSQGWRPGAFF.

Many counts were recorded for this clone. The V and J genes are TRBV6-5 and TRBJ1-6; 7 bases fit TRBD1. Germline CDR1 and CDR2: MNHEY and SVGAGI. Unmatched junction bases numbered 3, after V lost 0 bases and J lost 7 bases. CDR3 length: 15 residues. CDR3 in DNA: TGTGCCAGCAGTTACTCGACACAGGGGAATTCACCCCTCCACTTT. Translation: CASSYSTQGNSPLHF.

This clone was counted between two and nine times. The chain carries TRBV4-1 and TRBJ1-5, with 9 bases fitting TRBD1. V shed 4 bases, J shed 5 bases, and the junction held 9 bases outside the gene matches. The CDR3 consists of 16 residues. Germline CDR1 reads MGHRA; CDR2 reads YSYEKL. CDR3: CASSLSPGQGHQPQHF. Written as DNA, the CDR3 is TGCGCCAGCAGCCTATCGCCGGGACAGGGACATCAGCCCCAGCATTTT.

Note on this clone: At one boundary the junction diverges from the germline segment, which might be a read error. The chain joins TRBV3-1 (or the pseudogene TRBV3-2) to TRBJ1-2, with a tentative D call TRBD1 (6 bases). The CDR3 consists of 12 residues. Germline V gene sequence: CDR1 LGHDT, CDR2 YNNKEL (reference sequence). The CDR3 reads CASSFTTGPTNF. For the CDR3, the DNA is TGTGCCAGCAGCTTTACGACAGGCCCAACAAACTTC.